This TCR beta chain is drawn from a study of lymphopenia after photon versus proton radiotherapy. Study-level results: Oligoclonal CD8+ Temra expansion after nadir drove photon patients' diversity drop.

The trim removed 1 base at V and 6 bases at J, leaving 5 bases unmatched. CDR3 length: 15 amino acids. Per germline, CDR1 SGHDN and CDR2 FVKESK. As concerns this clone: No antigen is known for it.

Assay: immunoSEQ multiplex PCR; the TCRdb copy retains only in-frame clones and omits some. The sample lists some 26,000 clones; under 85% were seen once. V and J are TRBV14 and TRBJ2-7; 11 bases line up with TRBD2. The sample was peripheral blood, taken from a patient treated with photon-based radiotherapy. This TCR came from a woman aged 45-60 years with pancreatic cancer. The CDR3 reads CASSQGSSGRLEQYF. The DNA for the CDR3 is TGTGCCAGCAGCCAAGGGTCTAGCGGGAGGCTCGAGCAGTACTTC.